This T cell receptor beta chain originates from a study of T cells expressing NK-cell markers. Germline CDR1 SEHNR, CDR2 FQNEAQ (reference sequence). CDR3 size: 14 residues. TCRdb processed the 5' RACE reads again and assigns one entry to each CDR3 protein, with no DNA. The ten most abundant clones cover more than 35% of a sample with about 150,000 distinct CDR3 sequences. Sequenced material: blood T cells: a sorted CD56 or NKG2C T cell subset, CD4+ or CD8+ T cells, or bulk PBMC T cells (not recorded which). V and J are TRBV7-9 and TRBJ2-7. The sequence was collected from a woman aged 45 to 65 in good health. Here the CDR3 reads CASSLAHSSYEQYF.